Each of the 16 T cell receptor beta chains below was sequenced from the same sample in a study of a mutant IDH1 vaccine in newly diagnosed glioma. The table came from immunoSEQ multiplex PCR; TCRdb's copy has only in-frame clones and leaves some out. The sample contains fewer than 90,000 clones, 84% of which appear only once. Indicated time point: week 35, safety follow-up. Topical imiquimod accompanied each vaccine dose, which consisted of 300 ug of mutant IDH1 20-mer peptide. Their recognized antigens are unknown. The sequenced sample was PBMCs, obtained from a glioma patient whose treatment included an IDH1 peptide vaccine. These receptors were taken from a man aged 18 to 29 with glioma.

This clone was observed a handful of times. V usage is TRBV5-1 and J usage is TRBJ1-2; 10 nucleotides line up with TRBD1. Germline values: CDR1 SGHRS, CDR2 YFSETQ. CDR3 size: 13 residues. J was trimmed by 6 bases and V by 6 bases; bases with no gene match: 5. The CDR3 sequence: CASNTGTGDGYTF. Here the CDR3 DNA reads TGCGCCAGCAACACAGGGACAGGGGATGGCTACACCTTC. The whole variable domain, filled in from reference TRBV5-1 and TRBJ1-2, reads KAGVTQTPRYLIKTRGQQVTLSCSPISGHRSVSWYQQTPGQGLQFLFEYFSETQRNKGNFPGRFSGRQFSNSRSEMNVSTLELGDSALYLCASNTGTGDGYTFGSGTRLTVV.

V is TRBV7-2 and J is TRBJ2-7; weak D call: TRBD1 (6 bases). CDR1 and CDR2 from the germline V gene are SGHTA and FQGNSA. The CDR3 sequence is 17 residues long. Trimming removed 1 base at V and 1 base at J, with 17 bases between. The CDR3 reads CASSLGRVGTKSYEQYF. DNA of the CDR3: TGTGCCAGCAGCTTAGGTCGGGTGGGGACAAAATCCTACGAGCAGTACTTC. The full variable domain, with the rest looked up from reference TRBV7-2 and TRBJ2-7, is GAGVSQSPSNKVTEKGKDVELRCDPISGHTALYWYRQSLGQGLEFLIYFQGNSAPDKSGLPSDRFSAERTGGSVSTLTIQRTQQEDSAVYLCASSLGRVGTKSYEQYFGPGTRLTVT.

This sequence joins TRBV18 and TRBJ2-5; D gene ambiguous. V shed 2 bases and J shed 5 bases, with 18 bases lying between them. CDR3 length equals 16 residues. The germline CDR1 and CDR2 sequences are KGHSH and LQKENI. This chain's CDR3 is CASSPRLLVGGETQYF. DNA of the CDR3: TGTGCCAGCTCACCAAGGTTACTGGTCGGTGGGGAGACCCAGTACTTC.

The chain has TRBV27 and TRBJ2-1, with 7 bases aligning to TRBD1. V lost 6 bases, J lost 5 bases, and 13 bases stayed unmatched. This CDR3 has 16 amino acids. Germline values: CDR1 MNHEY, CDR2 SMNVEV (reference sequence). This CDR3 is CASSNASQGDHNEQFF. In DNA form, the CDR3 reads TGTGCCAGCAGCAACGCAAGTCAGGGGGACCACAATGAGCAGTTCTTC.

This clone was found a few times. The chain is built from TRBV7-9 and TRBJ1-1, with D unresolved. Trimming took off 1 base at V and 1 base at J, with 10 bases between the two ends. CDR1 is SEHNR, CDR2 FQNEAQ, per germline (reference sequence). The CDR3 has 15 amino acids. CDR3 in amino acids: CASSLGGGRNTEAFF. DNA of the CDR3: TGTGCCAGCAGCTTAGGAGGAGGGCGGAACACTGAAGCTTTCTTT.

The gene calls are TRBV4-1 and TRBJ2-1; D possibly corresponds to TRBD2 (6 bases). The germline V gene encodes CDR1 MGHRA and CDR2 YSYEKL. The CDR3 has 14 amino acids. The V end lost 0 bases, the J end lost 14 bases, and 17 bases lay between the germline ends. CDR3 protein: CASSQEGDSRIKFF. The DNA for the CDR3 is TGCGCCAGCAGCCAAGAAGGGGACTCCCGGATTAAGTTCTTC.

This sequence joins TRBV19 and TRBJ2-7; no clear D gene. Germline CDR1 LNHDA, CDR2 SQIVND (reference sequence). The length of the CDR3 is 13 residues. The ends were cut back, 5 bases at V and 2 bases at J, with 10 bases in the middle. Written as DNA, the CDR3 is TGTGCCAGTAGTCCCGTCCCGGCCTACGAGCAGTACTTC. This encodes CASSPVPAYEQYF.

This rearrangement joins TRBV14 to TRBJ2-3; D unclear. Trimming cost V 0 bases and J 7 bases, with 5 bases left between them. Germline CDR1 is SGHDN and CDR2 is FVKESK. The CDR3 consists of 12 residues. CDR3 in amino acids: CASSQDRYTQYF. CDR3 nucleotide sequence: TGTGCCAGCAGCCAAGATAGGTATACGCAGTATTTT.

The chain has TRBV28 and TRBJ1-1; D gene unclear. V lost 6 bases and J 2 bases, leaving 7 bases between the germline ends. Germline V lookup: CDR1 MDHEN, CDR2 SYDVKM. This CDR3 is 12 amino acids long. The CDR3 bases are TGTGCCAGCAGCCTATACAACACTGAAGCTTTCTTT. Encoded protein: CASSLYNTEAFF.

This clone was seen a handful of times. The CDR3 nucleotides are TGCGCCAGCAGCCAAGAGGGGTACAGCAATCAGCCCCAGCATTTT. This sequence encodes CASSQEGYSNQPQHF. J is TRBJ1-5 and V is TRBV4-1; no clear D. V was shortened by 0 bases and J by 1 base, with 7 bases between the two germline ends. The V gene's germline CDR1 is MGHRA and CDR2 YSYEKL. CDR3 size: 15 residues.

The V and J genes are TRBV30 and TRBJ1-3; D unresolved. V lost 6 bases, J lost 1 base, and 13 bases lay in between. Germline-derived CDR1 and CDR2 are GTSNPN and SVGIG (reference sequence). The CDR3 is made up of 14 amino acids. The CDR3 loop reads CACKEWGSGNTIYF. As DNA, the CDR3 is TGTGCCTGTAAGGAATGGGGATCTGGAAACACCATATATTTT.

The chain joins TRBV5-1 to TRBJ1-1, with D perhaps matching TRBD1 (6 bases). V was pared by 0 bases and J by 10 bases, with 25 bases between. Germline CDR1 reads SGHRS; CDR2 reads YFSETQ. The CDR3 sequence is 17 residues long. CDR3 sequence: CASSLGGSGQGHSTAFF. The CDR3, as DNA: TGCGCCAGCAGCTTGGGAGGATCCGGCCAGGGGCATAGTACAGCTTTCTTT.

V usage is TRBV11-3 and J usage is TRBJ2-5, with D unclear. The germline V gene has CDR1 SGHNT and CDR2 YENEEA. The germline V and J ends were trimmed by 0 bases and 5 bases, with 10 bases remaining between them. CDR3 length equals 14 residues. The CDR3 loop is CASSLDRKSETQYF. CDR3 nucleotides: TGTGCCAGCAGCTTAGATCGAAAATCGGAGACCCAGTACTTC.

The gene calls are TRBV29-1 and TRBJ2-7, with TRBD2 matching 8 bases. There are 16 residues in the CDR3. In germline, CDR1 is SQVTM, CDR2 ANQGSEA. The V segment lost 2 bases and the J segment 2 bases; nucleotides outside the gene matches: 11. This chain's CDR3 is CSVELRLAGIPYEQYF. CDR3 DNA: TGCAGCGTTGAACTTAGGTTAGCGGGAATCCCCTACGAGCAGTACTTC.

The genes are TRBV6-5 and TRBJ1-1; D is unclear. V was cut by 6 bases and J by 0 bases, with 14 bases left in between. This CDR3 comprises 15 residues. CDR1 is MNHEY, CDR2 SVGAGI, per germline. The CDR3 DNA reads TGTGCCAGCAGCCGCAGTAGAGCCATGAACACTGAAGCTTTCTTT. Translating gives CASSRSRAMNTEAFF.

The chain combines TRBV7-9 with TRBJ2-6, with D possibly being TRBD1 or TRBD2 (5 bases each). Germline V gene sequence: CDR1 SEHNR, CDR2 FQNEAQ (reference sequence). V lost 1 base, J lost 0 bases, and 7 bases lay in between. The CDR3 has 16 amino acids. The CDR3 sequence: CASSLGGSSGANVLTF. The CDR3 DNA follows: TGTGCCAGCAGCTTAGGGGGGAGCTCTGGGGCCAACGTCCTGACTTTC.